This TCR beta chain was observed in a study of blood T cell repertoires in COVID-19. Study summary: COVID-19 samples from acute and convalescent phases originated in the United States, Italy and Spain.

Residents of about two dozen US areas, aged roughly 18 to 89 years, made up the participants. Among Cohort 3 donors, those recovered had two negative PCRs, clearance, or symptom resolution. Measured with immunoSEQ multiplex PCR; TCRdb has only the in-frame clones, and not every one. The sample has some 160,000 clones; roughly 80% are singletons. Trimming pared 3 bases from V and 4 bases from J, leaving 13 bases between. Germline CDR1 SNHLY, CDR2 FYNNEI. CDR3 length equals 15 residues. This clone was observed a few times. The receptor comes from a woman in her fifties or sixties who had recovered from COVID-19. Material for sequencing was PBMCs or T cells enriched from blood (not recorded which). This chain uses TRBV2 with TRBJ1-5; D ambiguous. The CDR3: CASSDTAGRNQPQHF. CDR3 sequence (DNA): TGTGCCAGCAGTGATACGGCAGGTCGGAATCAGCCCCAGCATTTT.